This TCR beta chain was captured in a study of shared clonotypes between healthy human individuals. Notes on the study in general: Represented diversity (both genetic and exposure-history) was limited by the small number of donors. Rarefaction curves obtained for sorted subsets showed sequencing incomplete despite large depth.

Sequencing was at deep level. Sequencing used immunoSEQ multiplex PCR; TCRdb keeps in-frame clones, though not all of them. This sample has some 1.5 million clones, with roughly 95% found just once. Remarks on this clone: No antigen is known for it.

The CD4+ fraction was divided into a CD45RA+ naive subset and a CD45RA-negative memory subset. Germline V gives CDR1 SGHTS, CDR2 YDEGEE. This CDR3 contains 14 residues. Trimming cost V 10 bases and J 1 base, with 18 bases left between them. Sequenced sample: naive CD4+ T cells sorted from blood. Subset indicated: CD45RA+ positively selected. The chain has TRBV5-8 and TRBJ2-7; the D gene is possibly TRBD2 (5 bases). This clonotype was sampled from a man aged 25-40 years in good health. As DNA, the CDR3 is TGTGCCCCCCAGCGGTCTAGTCGATCCTACGAGCAGTACTTC. Protein: CAPQRSSRSYEQYF.